A selection of T cell receptor beta chains follows, all from one sample in a study of cytotoxic CD8 clonotypes in ibrutinib-treated CLL. Sequenced by immunoSEQ multiplex PCR; TCRdb stores in-frame clones only, minus some. The sample holds some 120,000 clones, 80% to 85% seen once. Material: PBMCs, obtained after 24 months of ibrutinib treatment. The receptors come from a human donor with chronic lymphocytic leukemia. CDR3s include the opening cysteine and the closing phenylalanine or tryptophan. The D gene is left open where the match is weak. Clone size is stated in some rows and not others, as once, few, many or a class when expanded.

clone_size j_call d_call v_call cdr3_aa cdr3_nt
NA TRBJ1-2 NA TRBV7-8 CASSLGPGAYYGYTF TGTGCCAGCAGCTTAGGGCCTGGGGCTTACTATGGCTACACCTTC
few TRBJ1-4 TRBD1 TRBV15 CATSPGITGQPNEKLFF TGTGCCACCAGTCCAGGAATCACGGGACAGCCCAATGAAAAACTGTTTTTT
NA TRBJ1-2 NA TRBV4-3 CASSQDFLSPMGYTF TGCGCCAGCAGCCAAGATTTCTTGTCGCCAATGGGCTACACCTTC
few TRBJ2-7 NA TRBV7-8 CASSLVRDNYYEQYF TGTGCCAGCAGCTTAGTTAGGGACAACTACTACGAGCAGTACTTC
few TRBJ2-1 NA TRBV2 CASRGGGAGFNEQFF TGTGCCAGCAGGGGAGGCGGGGCGGGGTTTAATGAGCAGTTCTTC
NA TRBJ2-5 TRBD1 TRBV13 CASSPTGGVVETQYF TGTGCCAGCAGCCCGACAGGGGGGGTGGTAGAGACCCAGTACTTC
NA TRBJ2-5 NA TRBV19 CASSTPETQYF TGTGCCAGTAGCACCCCAGAGACCCAGTACTTC
NA TRBJ1-2 TRBD1 TRBV5-1 CASSLESGGSYGYTF TGCGCCAGCAGCTTGGAGTCAGGGGGCTCCTATGGCTACACCTTC
NA TRBJ1-2 TRBD1 TRBV6-5 CASSWTGANYGYTF TGTGCCAGCAGTTGGACAGGCGCTAACTATGGCTACACCTTC
NA TRBJ1-4 NA TRBV28 CASRDSSTNEKLFF TGTGCCAGCAGGGACAGTTCAACTAATGAAAAACTGTTTTTT
once TRBJ1-6 NA TRBV5-4 CASSLGRTNSPLHF TGTGCCAGCAGCTTGGGCAGGACTAATTCACCCCTCCACTTT
NA TRBJ1-6 TRBD1 TRBV27 CASSFGSRGTGSSPLHF TGTGCCAGCAGTTTTGGGTCTCGCGGGACAGGGAGTTCACCCCTCCACTTT
NA TRBJ1-5 TRBD1 TRBV5-6 CASSSDRGLRNQPQHF TGTGCCAGCAGCTCGGACAGGGGGCTTCGCAATCAGCCCCAGCATTTT
NA TRBJ2-3 NA TRBV28 CASSRPRRGDTDTQYF TGTGCCAGCAGCCGCCCCCGGAGGGGGGACACAGATACGCAGTATTTT
few TRBJ1-1 NA TRBV6-6 CASSHSLIREAEAFF TGTGCCAGCAGCCACAGCCTCATCAGGGAGGCTGAAGCTTTCTTT
NA TRBJ2-1 TRBD2 TRBV5-5 CASKSFGLAGGQYNEQFF TGTGCCAGCAAGTCCTTTGGGCTAGCGGGGGGTCAGTACAATGAGCAGTTCTTC
NA TRBJ1-6 NA TRBV5-4 CASTLIGGPLHF TGTGCCAGCACCTTAATAGGGGGGCCCCTCCACTTT
NA TRBJ2-3 NA TRBV5-4 CASSLDPLGGDTQYF TGTGCCAGCAGCTTGGACCCGCTAGGTGGAGATACGCAGTATTTT
few TRBJ1-6 TRBD1 TRBV5-1 CASSLGQGASSPLHF TGCGCCAGCAGCTTGGGTCAGGGGGCGAGTTCACCCCTCCACTTT
once TRBJ2-2 NA TRBV18 CASSPAGLNTGELFF TGTGCCAGCTCACCTGCAGGCCTCAACACCGGGGAGCTGTTTTTT
NA TRBJ2-7 TRBD2 TRBV9 CASSVGGLAGSSYEQYF TGTGCCAGCAGCGTAGGGGGACTAGCGGGGAGCTCCTACGAGCAGTACTTC
NA TRBJ1-6 TRBD1 TRBV30 CAWSSDRVSSYNSPLHF TGTGCCTGGAGTTCGGACAGGGTGAGTTCCTATAATTCACCCCTCCACTTT
few TRBJ2-7 NA TRBV7-8 CASSLERPYEQYF TGTGCCAGCAGCTTAGAGCGGCCCTACGAGCAGTACTTC
NA TRBJ2-4 NA TRBV19 CASSIDLWSKNIQYF TGTGCCAGTAGTATAGATCTATGGTCCAAAAACATTCAGTACTTC
NA TRBJ2-5 NA TRBV6-5 CASRPPPSETQYF TGTGCCAGCAGGCCCCCACCCTCGGAGACCCAGTACTTC
NA TRBJ2-3 NA TRBV6-5 CASSYGTPRDTQYF TGTGCCAGCAGTTACGGGACACCTCGGGATACGCAGTATTTT
NA TRBJ2-3 NA TRBV12-5 CASEGGRTDTQYF TGTGCTAGTGAAGGGGGACGCACAGATACGCAGTATTTT
NA TRBJ1-5 NA TRBV25-1 CASSVGNQPQHF TGTGCCAGCAGTGTGGGCAATCAGCCCCAGCATTTT
NA TRBJ1-1 NA TRBV18 CASSLGTTLMNTEAFF TGTGCCAGCTCACTGGGGACAACCCTTATGAACACTGAAGCTTTCTTT
NA TRBJ1-3 TRBD1 TRBV5-1 CASSRDRGRAGNTIYF TGCGCCAGCAGCAGGGACAGGGGGCGAGCTGGAAACACCATATATTTT
NA TRBJ1-2 NA TRBV6-5 CASSSAGESYGYTF TGTGCCAGCAGTTCTGCAGGAGAGTCCTATGGCTACACCTTC
NA TRBJ1-1 NA TRBV11-2 CASIPSSGRAQAFF TGTGCCAGCATCCCCTCGTCAGGGCGCGCGCAAGCTTTCTTT
NA TRBJ1-4 TRBD1 TRBV7-9 CASSRWDRGNEKLFF TGTGCCAGCAGCCGCTGGGACAGGGGTAATGAAAAACTGTTTTTT
NA TRBJ2-1 NA TRBV19 CASSIELVSYNEQFF TGTGCCAGTAGTATAGAACTAGTAAGCTACAATGAGCAGTTCTTC
NA TRBJ1-2 NA TRBV19 CASSIQGANYGYTF TGTGCCAGTAGTATCCAGGGAGCGAACTATGGCTACACCTTC
NA TRBJ1-1 NA TRBV30 CAWSIEPANTEAFF TGTGCCTGGAGTATTGAACCAGCGAACACTGAAGCTTTCTTT
NA TRBJ1-1 NA TRBV5-1 CASSSGGGGLNTEAFF TGCGCCAGCAGCTCCGGGGGCGGGGGCTTGAACACTGAAGCTTTCTTT
NA TRBJ2-3 NA TRBV27 CASSLRLDSQATDTQYF TGTGCCAGCAGTTTAAGGCTGGACAGCCAAGCCACAGATACGCAGTATTTT
NA TRBJ1-1 NA TRBV18 CASSPRGILNTEAFF TGTGCCAGCTCACCACGCGGCATATTGAACACTGAAGCTTTCTTT
NA TRBJ1-1 NA TRBV11-2 CASSLGTAAFF TGTGCCAGCAGCTTAGGCACAGCCGCCTTCTTT
NA TRBJ2-3 TRBD2 TRBV7-9 CASSLVKRGPSTDTQYF TGTGCCAGCAGCCTAGTCAAGCGGGGGCCAAGCACAGATACGCAGTATTTT
NA TRBJ2-1 NA TRBV19 CASSIAYRDEQFF TGTGCCAGTAGTATAGCGTATCGCGATGAGCAGTTCTTC
NA TRBJ1-1 NA TRBV27 CASRAEPMNTEAFF TGTGCCAGCAGGGCAGAGCCCATGAACACTGAAGCTTTCTTT
NA TRBJ2-5 NA TRBV28 CASSFGEETQYF TGTGCCAGCAGTTTTGGGGAAGAGACCCAGTACTTC
NA TRBJ2-3 TRBD1 TRBV19 CASSIGGTGGTDTQYF TGTGCCAGTAGTATAGGAGGGACAGGGGGCACAGATACGCAGTATTTT
NA TRBJ2-1 NA TRBV5-1 CASSQRTAGNNEQFF TGCGCCAGCAGCCAACGGACAGCAGGCAACAATGAGCAGTTCTTC
NA TRBJ2-7 TRBD2 TRBV7-2 CASSLQAGGLSYEQYF TGTGCCAGCAGCTTACAAGCGGGGGGGCTGTCCTACGAGCAGTACTTC
NA TRBJ1-1 NA TRBV10-2 CASMAWDTLNTEAFF TGCGCCAGCATGGCCTGGGACACCTTGAACACTGAAGCTTTCTTT
NA TRBJ1-1 TRBD1 TRBV19 CASSIYLGQGAQGQLLTEAFF TGTGCCAGTAGTATCTACCTTGGACAGGGGGCGCAAGGCCAGTTGCTCACTGAAGCTTTCTTT
NA TRBJ2-2 TRBD1 TRBV30 CAWSVQGSGELFF TGTGCCTGGAGTGTACAGGGGTCCGGGGAGCTGTTTTTT
once TRBJ2-1 NA TRBV9 CASSPAPSSYNEQFF TGTGCCAGCAGCCCCGCACCCAGCTCCTACAATGAGCAGTTCTTC
NA TRBJ1-1 NA TRBV11-2 CASSPDWGTEAFF TGTGCCAGCAGCCCGGACTGGGGCACTGAAGCTTTCTTT
NA TRBJ2-7 TRBD2 TRBV27 CASSFTSGGAYEQYF TGTGCCAGCAGTTTCACTAGCGGGGGGGCCTACGAGCAGTACTTC
NA TRBJ2-7 NA TRBV5-6 CASSLALRDGSSYEQYF TGTGCCAGCAGCTTGGCCCTCCGGGACGGGAGCTCCTACGAGCAGTACTTC
few TRBJ1-3 NA TRBV28 CASSTAHTGSGNTIYF TGTGCCAGCAGTACCGCACACACTGGCTCTGGAAACACCATATATTTT
NA TRBJ1-1 NA TRBV7-2 CASSPRGGAPSTEAFF TGTGCCAGCAGCCCCCGAGGGGGGGCCCCTTCCACTGAAGCTTTCTTT
NA TRBJ2-3 NA TRBV19 CASSITDTQYF TGTGCCAGTAGTATCACAGATACGCAGTATTTT
NA TRBJ1-4 NA TRBV5-1 CASSWDTTNGEKLFF TGCGCCAGCAGCTGGGACACCACTAACGGTGAAAAACTGTTTTTT
NA TRBJ2-7 TRBD1 TRBV7-2 CASSPGTGLREQYF TGTGCCAGCAGCCCCGGGACAGGGTTGCGGGAGCAGTACTTC
NA TRBJ1-4 NA TRBV5-6 CASSLGHQNEKLFF TGTGCCAGCAGCTTGGGACATCAAAATGAAAAACTGTTTTTT